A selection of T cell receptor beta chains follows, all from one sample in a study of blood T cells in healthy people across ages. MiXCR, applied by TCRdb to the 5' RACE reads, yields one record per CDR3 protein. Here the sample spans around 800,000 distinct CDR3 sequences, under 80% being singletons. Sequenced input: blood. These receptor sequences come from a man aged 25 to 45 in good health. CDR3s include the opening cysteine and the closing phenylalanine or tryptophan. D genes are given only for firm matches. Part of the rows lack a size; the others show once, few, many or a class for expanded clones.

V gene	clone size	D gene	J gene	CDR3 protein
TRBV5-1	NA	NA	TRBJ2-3	CASSFPALLEGRASDTQYF
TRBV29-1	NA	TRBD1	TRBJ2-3	CSSNRGLGDTQYF
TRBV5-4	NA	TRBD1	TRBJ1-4	CASSTDREDEKLFF
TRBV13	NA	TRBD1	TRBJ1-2	CASSPSPGTGFLNYGYTF
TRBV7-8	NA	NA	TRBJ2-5	CASSHRRNQETQYF
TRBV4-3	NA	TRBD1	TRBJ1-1	CASSPRGGTRKAFF
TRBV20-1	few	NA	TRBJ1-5	CSASAGDNQPQHF
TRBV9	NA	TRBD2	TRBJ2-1	CASSVVAGEQFF
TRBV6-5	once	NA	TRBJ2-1	CASSYYGNEQFF
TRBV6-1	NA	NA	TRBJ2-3	CASIQETVDTQYF
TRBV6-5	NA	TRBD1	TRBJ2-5	CASSTRQGTLQETQYF
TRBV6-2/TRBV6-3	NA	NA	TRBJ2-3	CASLGPPPGAQYF
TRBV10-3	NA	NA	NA	CAISSVRGEQYF
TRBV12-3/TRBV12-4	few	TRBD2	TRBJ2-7	CASSRGTSGVTSLYEQYF
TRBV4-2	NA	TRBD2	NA	CASSQDPTSGGAVETQYF